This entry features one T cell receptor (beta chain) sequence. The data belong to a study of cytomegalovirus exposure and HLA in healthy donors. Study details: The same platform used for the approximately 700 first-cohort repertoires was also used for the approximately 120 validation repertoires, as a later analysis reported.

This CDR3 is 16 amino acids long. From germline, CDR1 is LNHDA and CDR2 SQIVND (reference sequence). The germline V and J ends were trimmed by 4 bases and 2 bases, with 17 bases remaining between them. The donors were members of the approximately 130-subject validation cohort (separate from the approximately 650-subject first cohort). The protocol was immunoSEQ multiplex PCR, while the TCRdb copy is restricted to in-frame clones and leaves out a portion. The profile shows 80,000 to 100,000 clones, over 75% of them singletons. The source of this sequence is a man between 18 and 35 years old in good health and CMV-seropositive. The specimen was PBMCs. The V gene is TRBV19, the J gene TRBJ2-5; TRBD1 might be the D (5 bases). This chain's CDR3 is CASSTRRVAGQETQYF. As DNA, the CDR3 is TGTGCCAGTAGTACCAGGCGAGTGGCAGGGCAAGAGACCCAGTACTTC. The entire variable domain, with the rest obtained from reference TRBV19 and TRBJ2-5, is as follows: DGGITQSPKYLFRKEGQNVTLSCEQNLNHDAMYWYRQDPGQGLRLIYYSQIVNDFQKGDIAEGYSVSREKKESFPLTVTSAQKNPTAFYLCASSTRRVAGQETQYFGPGTRLLVL.